This TCR beta chain originates from a study of cytotoxic CD8 clonotypes in ibrutinib-treated CLL (dated by TCRdb to about 2021). Background for the entire study: The cohort had 11 relapsed/refractory and approximately 15 treatment-naive patients; approximately 18 were IGHV unmutated. The response samples were drawn at a median of approximately twelve months into treatment, with a range of about 6 to 36 months. Longitudinal samples were obtainable from about 30% of the 86 participants in the trial. Partial responses were observed in 24 patients and complete responses in 2; after a median follow-up of 68 months, remission was maintained in around 14 patients and progression was observed in roughly twelve. Cryopreserved peripheral blood mononuclear cells were obtained before treatment, at response, and at either sustained remission or disease progression. On average, each sample yielded 270,000 or so productive templates and 94,082 productive rearrangements. Every remission and progressive disease sample was obtained while ibrutinib was still being received by the patients.

The time point label, as the study defines it: less than 30 months on ibrutinib. About 2 micrograms of genomic DNA were extracted from cryopreserved PBMCs for TCR beta library preparation. High-throughput TCR beta sequencing was performed on longitudinal blood samples from CLL patients receiving ibrutinib monotherapy. The patients took part in an open-label, single-center phase 2 trial of ibrutinib monotherapy. Note on this clone: No antigen is known for it. Base quality data are lacking; no much larger clone is found one base away.

The germline V end is reduced by 1 base and the J end by 2 bases; junction bases left unmatched: 3. From cysteine to phenylalanine, the CDR3 is 15 amino acids long. The entry retains the CDR3 DNA only, 45 bases that are in frame from base 1. From the germline V gene, CDR1 is LGHNA and CDR2 is YNFKEQ. Beyond this particular receptor, the publication reports: Public clonotypes were rare and either contracted or stayed stable during treatment, and the rise in clonality at ibrutinib response reflected the expansion of private clonotypes. At ibrutinib response clonality went up, during sustained remission it held steady, and at progression it dropped back toward baseline. Baseline clonality exceeded that of age-matched healthy donors and correlated strongly with circulating CD8+ T-cell counts. Lymph node repertoires were not examined, and the timing of sampling was not matched between patients in sustained remission and those whose disease progressed.

Each clonotype received, on average, approximately 9.9x coverage in deep resolution sequencing performed on a MiSeq, where the target depth lay between 1 in 1 million and 1 in 200,000 T cells. TCR beta libraries were generated with the immunoSEQ hsTCRB Kit. Regarding the original processing steps: Data were analyzed with ImmunoSEQ Data Assistant and ImmunoSEQ Analyzer, with V, D and J genes assigned per IMGT definitions. Clonality, with values ranging from 0 to 1, was calculated as one minus the normalized Shannon entropy of productive rearrangement frequencies. Public clonotype analysis was restricted to overrepresented clonotypes comprising at least 0.05% of each patient's repertoire. Approximately 13 age-matched healthy donor repertoires from immuneACCESS served as clonality controls. This is the immuneACCESS table as TCRdb keeps it, with only in-frame sequences that have V and J called. A part of the clones is gone; compared with another copy, unresolved V genes explain less than half, and the rest is unexplained. V and J calls plus clone size are reproduced from that table; the DNA served to infer D and trimming. The sample table contains roughly 42,000 clones; only one count was recorded for 60% to 70% of them. 20% to 25% of the sample rests with the top ten.

This sequence was found in a human donor with chronic lymphocytic leukemia. The sequenced sample was PBMCs, obtained after 24 months of ibrutinib treatment. This sequence uses TRBV4-2 and TRBJ2-7, with 9 bases in between that match TRBD2. The nucleotide sequence is given as TGTGCCAGCAGCCAAGTGGCTAGCGGGACCTACGAGCAGTACTTC. This codes for CASSQVASGTYEQYF.